The next 3 T cell receptor beta chains were all read from a single sample in a study of blood T cell repertoires in COVID-19. Some clones are missing from TCRdb's copy, which holds only in-frame ones; the method was immunoSEQ multiplex PCR. The repertoire includes some 190,000 clones, 75% to 90% of them detected once, and less than 9% sits in the top ten. The sample was peripheral blood. The receptors derive from a woman aged 55-75 years with acute or convalescent COVID-19.

The chain carries TRBV5-4 and TRBJ2-1, with 10 positions matching TRBD2. V lost 3 bases to trimming and J lost 6 bases; unmatched junction nucleotides: 6. CDR3 length equals 15 residues. Germline lookup yields CDR1 SGHNT and CDR2 YYREEE (reference sequence). The DNA of the CDR3 is TGTGCCAGCAGCTCCCGACTAGCGGGTGTCAATGAGCAGTTCTTC. Translated: CASSSRLAGVNEQFF.

The chain links TRBV29-1 to TRBJ2-1; 10 nucleotides agree with TRBD1. V was pared by 7 bases and J by 5 bases, with 8 bases of the junction left unmatched. The CDR3 length is 14 residues. The V gene's germline CDR1 is SQVTM and CDR2 ANQGSEA. DNA of the CDR3: TGCAGCGCCGACAGGGGGCCTCTGGACAATGAGCAGTTCTTC. Protein sequence: CSADRGPLDNEQFF.

The chain is built from TRBV19 and TRBJ1-1; D remains unclear. The CDR3 spans 15 residues. The V gene's germline CDR1 is LNHDA and CDR2 SQIVND (reference sequence). Trimming took 5 bases from V and 1 from J, leaving 14 bases between them. As DNA, the CDR3 is TGTGCCAGTAGTCTGCCGGGTGTTACGAACACTGAAGCTTTCTTT. The encoded protein is CASSLPGVTNTEAFF.